The clone carrying this T cell receptor (beta chain) was counted a few times. This sample was included in a study of T cells in Graves' hyperthyroidism and ophthalmopathy. This CDR3 has 15 residues. CDR1 and CDR2 (germline): SGHRS, YFSETQ. Trimming removed 0 bases from V and 5 bases from J, with 14 bases in between. The TCR beta CDR3 regions underwent amplification using RNA transcripts as the source. The HTBI set primed first-round TCR CDR3 RT-PCR. TCRdb re-derived calls from the multiplex PCR reads in MiXCR, one entry per CDR3 protein. The sample consists of about half a million distinct CDR3 sequences, 15% to 20% of them appearing once.

The source of this sequence is a man between 35 and 55 years old with Graves' ophthalmopathy. Sequencing was done on a sample of blood. The rearrangement joins TRBV5-1 to TRBJ2-5, with a tentative D call TRBD1 (6 bases). The CDR3 DNA is TGCGCCAGCAGCTTGGTTCAGGGAAGGGGGGAGACCCAGTACTTC. This gives the protein CASSLVQGRGETQYF.